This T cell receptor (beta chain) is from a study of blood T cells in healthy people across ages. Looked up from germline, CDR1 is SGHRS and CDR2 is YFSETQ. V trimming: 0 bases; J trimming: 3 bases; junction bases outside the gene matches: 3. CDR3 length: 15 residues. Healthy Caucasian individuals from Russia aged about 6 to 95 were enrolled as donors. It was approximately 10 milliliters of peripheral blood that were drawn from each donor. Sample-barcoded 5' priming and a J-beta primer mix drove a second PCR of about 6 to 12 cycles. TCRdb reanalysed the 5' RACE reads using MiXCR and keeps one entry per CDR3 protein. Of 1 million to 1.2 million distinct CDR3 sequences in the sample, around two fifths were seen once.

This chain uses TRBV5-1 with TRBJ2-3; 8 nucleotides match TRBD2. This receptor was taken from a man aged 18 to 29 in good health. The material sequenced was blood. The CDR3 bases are TGCGCCAGCAGCTTGGAGCGGGGGAGGACAGATACGCAGTATTTT. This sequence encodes CASSLERGRTDTQYF.